This T cell receptor beta chain was obtained from a study of cytomegalovirus exposure and HLA in healthy donors. Study-wide background: Of all 398 donors who were genotyped, roughly 81% belonged to the Caucasian-associated ancestry cluster.

General observations from the study: Indistinguishable V segments, including TRBV6-2 and TRBV6-3, were excluded. It was taken for granted in presence/absence analyses that sequencing depth across donors was roughly uniform. Reports state that TCR beta sequences accurately predicted most subjects' HLA-A and HLA-B alleles.

About this clone itself: Its specificity is unknown.

The germline V and J ends were trimmed by 6 bases and 6 bases, with 15 bases remaining between them. Germline CDR1 reads MDHEN; CDR2 reads SYDVKM. This CDR3 spans 14 amino acids. This PCR relied on a set of 60 Vbeta primers and 13 Jbeta primers. Repertoires were generated with immunoSEQ multiplex PCR, while TCRdb's copy carries only in-frame clones and drops some. The sample shows around 150,000 clones, more than 60% of them seen only once. Source material: PBMCs. The chain combines TRBV28 with TRBJ1-5; the D gene is possibly TRBD1 (5 bases). This TCR came from a male donor in good health and CMV-seronegative. The CDR3 reads CASSYGGGAQPQHF. The DNA for the CDR3 is TGTGCCAGCAGCTACGGGGGGGGAGCTCAGCCCCAGCATTTT.